The next 8 T cell receptor beta chains were all read from a single sample in a study of T-cell reconstitution after alpha-beta-depleted transplantation in children. Unique molecular identifiers featured in how the TCRbeta library was prepared. Using its own MiXCR run on the PCR reads, TCRdb lists one record per CDR3 protein. The sample includes about 580,000 distinct CDR3 sequences, under 30% of them seen just once. The sample in question was PBMCs, mostly from graft donor cells, obtained 360 days after TCRalphabeta/CD19-depleted stem cell transplant. Every receptor here comes from a boy less than two years old who had a stem cell transplant for acute myeloid leukemia, so the T cells may come from the graft donor.

This clonotype showed up many times. The chain is built from TRBV12-3 or TRBV12-4 and TRBJ1-5, with 9 bases that match TRBD1. V shed 6 bases, J shed 11 bases, and the junction held 11 bases outside the gene matches. The CDR3 loop spans 14 amino acids. The CDR3 DNA is TGTGCCAGCAGCGCTACAGGGGGCGGGGGAACCCAGCATTTT. Its translation is CASSATGGGGTQHF.

The rearrangement links TRBV20-1 to TRBJ2-7, with a weak D call TRBD1 (6 bases). Germline V lookup: CDR1 DFQATT, CDR2 SNEGSKA (reference sequence). CDR3 length: 13 amino acids. The V gene lost 1 base and the J gene lost 5 bases, with 12 bases spanning the gap. The DNA of the CDR3 is TGCAGTGCTAGAGCGCCCAGGGGCCACGAGCAGTACTTC. Its protein product is CSARAPRGHEQYF.

The chain employs TRBV7-9 and TRBJ1-6; no clear D gene. The CDR3 length is 15 residues. Germline V gene sequence: CDR1 SEHNR, CDR2 FQNEAQ (reference sequence). V was cut by 2 bases and J by 7 bases, with 12 bases left in between. The CDR3 DNA reads as TGTGCCAGCAGCTTACCGAGTAGAGTCAATTCACCCCTCCACTTT. This encodes CASSLPSRVNSPLHF.

This clonotype was seen many times. The chain joins TRBV12-3 or TRBV12-4 to TRBJ2-1, with TRBD1 matching 9 bases. V was pared by 5 bases and J by 9 bases, with 8 bases of the junction left unmatched. CDR3 length equals 14 residues. This CDR3 reads CASSPRDRVGEQFF. As DNA, the CDR3 is TGTGCCAGCAGTCCCCGGGACAGGGTAGGTGAGCAGTTCTTC.

This clonotype was recorded many times. This chain joins TRBV20-1 and TRBJ2-5, with TRBD2 matching over 8 bases. Germline values: CDR1 DFQATT, CDR2 SNEGSKA (reference sequence). The V and J ends lost 5 bases and 0 bases, in that order; junction bases with no gene match: 8. The CDR3 is made up of 15 amino acids. CDR3: CSAQKRGWYQETQYF. The CDR3, as DNA: TGCAGTGCTCAAAAGCGGGGGTGGTACCAAGAGACCCAGTACTTC.

This clonotype appeared many times. The V call is TRBV12-3 or TRBV12-4, the J call TRBJ1-1; a possible D gene is TRBD1 (5 bases). The V and J ends lost 6 bases and 1 base respectively, with 9 bases between them. CDR3 size: 13 residues. The CDR3 here is CASSFQGNTEAFF. Here the CDR3 DNA reads TGTGCCAGCAGCTTCCAGGGGAACACTGAAGCTTTCTTT.

The V call is TRBV6-2 or TRBV6-3, the J call TRBJ2-1, with 11 bases aligning to TRBD2. Germline lookup yields CDR1 MNHEY and CDR2 SVGEGT. CDR3 length equals 17 residues. After removal of 0 bases from V and 4 bases from J, the junction contained 5 bases not matched to a gene. CDR3 coding DNA: TGTGCCAGCAGTTACTCGCCTAGCGGGGGGCATTACAATGAGCAGTTCTTC. Protein: CASSYSPSGGHYNEQFF.

This clonotype came up many times. The rearrangement links TRBV5-1 to TRBJ2-7, with 11 bases fitting TRBD1. The CDR3 extends over 15 amino acids. In germline, CDR1 is SGHRS, CDR2 YFSETQ. J gave up 2 bases and V 7 bases, and 8 bases lay outside the gene matches. CDR3: CASGGTGQGAYEQYF. DNA for the CDR3: TGCGCCAGCGGGGGAACGGGACAGGGGGCCTACGAGCAGTACTTC.